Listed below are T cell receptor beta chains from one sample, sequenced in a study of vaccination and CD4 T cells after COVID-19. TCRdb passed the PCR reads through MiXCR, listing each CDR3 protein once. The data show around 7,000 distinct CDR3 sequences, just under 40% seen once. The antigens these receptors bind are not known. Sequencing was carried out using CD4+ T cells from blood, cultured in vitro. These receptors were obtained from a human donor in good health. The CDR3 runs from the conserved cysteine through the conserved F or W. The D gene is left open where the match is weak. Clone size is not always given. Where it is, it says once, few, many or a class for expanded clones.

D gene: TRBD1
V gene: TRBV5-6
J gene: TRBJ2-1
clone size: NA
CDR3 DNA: TGTGCCAGCAGCCCCAGAGCATGGACAGGCTTAGGTGAGCAGTTCTTC
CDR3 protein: CASSPRAWTGLGEQFF

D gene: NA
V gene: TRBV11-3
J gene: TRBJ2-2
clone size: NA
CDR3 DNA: TGTGCCAGCAGCCGAGGGGTAGGCGGGGAGCTGTTTTTT
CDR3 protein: CASSRGVGGELFF

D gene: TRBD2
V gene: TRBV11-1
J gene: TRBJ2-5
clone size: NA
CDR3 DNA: TGTGCCAGCAGCTTGGGGGGGGGAGCCTTGAATCAAGAGACCCAGTACTTC
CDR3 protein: CASSLGGGALNQETQYF

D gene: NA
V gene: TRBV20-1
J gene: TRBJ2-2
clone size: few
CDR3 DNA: TGCAGTGCTCCCCCCCCCTCTGGGCCCGGGGAGCTGTTTTTT
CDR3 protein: CSAPPPSGPGELFF

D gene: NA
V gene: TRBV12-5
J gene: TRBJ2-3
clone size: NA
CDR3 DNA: TGTGCTAGTGGTCCTCCCGGGAGTTATACGCAGTATTTT
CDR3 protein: CASGPPGSYTQYF

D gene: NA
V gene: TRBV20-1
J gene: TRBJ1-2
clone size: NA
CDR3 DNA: TGCAGTGCGCGGGACGGACCTAGATATGGCTACACCTTC
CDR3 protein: CSARDGPRYGYTF

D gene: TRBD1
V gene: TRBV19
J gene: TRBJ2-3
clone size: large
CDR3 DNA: TGTGCCAGCCTAGGACAGGGTGGGGATACGCAGTATTTT
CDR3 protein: CASLGQGGDTQYF

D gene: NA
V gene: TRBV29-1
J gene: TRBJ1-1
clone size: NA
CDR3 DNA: TGCAGCGTTGAAGATCGGGTCAGGGGTCGGAACACTGAAGCTTTCTTT
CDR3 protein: CSVEDRVRGRNTEAFF

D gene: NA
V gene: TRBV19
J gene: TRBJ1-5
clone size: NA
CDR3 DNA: TGTGCCAGTAGTCTTGGATATCAGCCCCAGCATTTT
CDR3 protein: CASSLGYQPQHF

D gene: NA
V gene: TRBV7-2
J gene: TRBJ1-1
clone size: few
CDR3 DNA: TGTGCCAGCAGCTTAGGAGGGCACGTGAACACTGAAGCTTTCTTT
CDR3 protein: CASSLGGHVNTEAFF

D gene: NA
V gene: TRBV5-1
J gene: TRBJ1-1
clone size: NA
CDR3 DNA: TGCGCCAGCAGCTCGCAAGGCCTGAACACTGAAGCTTTCTTT
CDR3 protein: CASSSQGLNTEAFF

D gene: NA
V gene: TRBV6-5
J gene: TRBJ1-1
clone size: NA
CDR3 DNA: TGTGCCAGCAGTTCCGCGGCTGGTCGTTACACTGAAGCTTTCTTT
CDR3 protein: CASSSAAGRYTEAFF

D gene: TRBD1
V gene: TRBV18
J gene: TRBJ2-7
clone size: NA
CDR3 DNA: TGTGCCAGCTCACCATCGGGACAGGGGTCCTACGAGCAGTACTTC
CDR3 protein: CASSPSGQGSYEQYF

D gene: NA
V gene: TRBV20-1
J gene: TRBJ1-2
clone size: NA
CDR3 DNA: TGCAGTGCTAGGACCCGGAACTATGGCTACACCTTC
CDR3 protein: CSARTRNYGYTF

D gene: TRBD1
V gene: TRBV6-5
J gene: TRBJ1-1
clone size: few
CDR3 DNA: TGTGCCAGCAGTTTATCGGACAGGGGGCAAATGTATCGAGCTGAAGCTTTCTTT
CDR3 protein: CASSLSDRGQMYRAEAFF

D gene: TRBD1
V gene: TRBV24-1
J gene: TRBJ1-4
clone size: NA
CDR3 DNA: TGTGCCACCAGTGATTTAGGGGGCGACAGGGAAAAACTGTTTTTT
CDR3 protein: CATSDLGGDREKLFF

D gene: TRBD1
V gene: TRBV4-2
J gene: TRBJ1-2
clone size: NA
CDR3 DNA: TGTGCCAGCAGCCTGACAGGGGCCTCTGCAGGCTACACCTTC
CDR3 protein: CASSLTGASAGYTF

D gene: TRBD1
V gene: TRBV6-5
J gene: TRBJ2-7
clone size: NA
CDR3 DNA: TGTGCCAGCAGTTACTTTCCGACAGGGGGCTCGGGAGAGCAGTACTTC
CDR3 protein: CASSYFPTGGSGEQYF

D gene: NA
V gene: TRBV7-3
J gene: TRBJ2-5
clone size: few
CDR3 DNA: TGTGCCAGCAGCTCTATGAGGGGAGAGACCCAGTACTTC
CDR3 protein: CASSSMRGETQYF

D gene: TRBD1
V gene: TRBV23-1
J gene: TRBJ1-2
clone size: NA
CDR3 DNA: TGCGCCAGCAGTCAATTGGGACAGGATGGCTACACCTTC
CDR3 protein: CASSQLGQDGYTF

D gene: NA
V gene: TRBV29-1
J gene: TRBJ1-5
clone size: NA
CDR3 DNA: TGCAGCGTCACTATCGGGAGTGGCGATCCCCAGCATTTT
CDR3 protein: CSVTIGSGDPQHF

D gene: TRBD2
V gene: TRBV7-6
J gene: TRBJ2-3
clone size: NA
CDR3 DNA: TGTGCCAGCAGCTTAGCGGCGGGGGGCACAGATACGCAGTATTTT
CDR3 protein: CASSLAAGGTDTQYF

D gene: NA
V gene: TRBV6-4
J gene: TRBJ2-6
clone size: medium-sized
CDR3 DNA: TGTGCCAGCAGTCCACAGGGCTCTGGGGCCAACGTCCTGACTTTC
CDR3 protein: CASSPQGSGANVLTF

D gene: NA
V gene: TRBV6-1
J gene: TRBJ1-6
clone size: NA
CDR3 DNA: TGTGCCAGCAGCTCGGACGGCCACCGACTCCACTTT
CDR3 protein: CASSSDGHRLHF

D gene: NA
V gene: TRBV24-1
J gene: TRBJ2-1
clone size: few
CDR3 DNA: TGTGCCACCAGTGACCCTAGGACTGCTAACAATGAGCAGTTCTTC
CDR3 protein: CATSDPRTANNEQFF

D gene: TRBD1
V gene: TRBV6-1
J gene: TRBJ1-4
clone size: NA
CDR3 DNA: TGTGCCACTAGGGGGCAGGAGGGAAAACTGTTTTTT
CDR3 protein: CATRGQEGKLFF

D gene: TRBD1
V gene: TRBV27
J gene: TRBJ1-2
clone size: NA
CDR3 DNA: TGTGCCAGCAGCTTGGGACAGGGGTATTTAGAGGGCTACACCTTC
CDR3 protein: CASSLGQGYLEGYTF

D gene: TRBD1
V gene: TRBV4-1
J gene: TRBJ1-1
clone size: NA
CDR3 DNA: TGCGCCAGCAGCCAAGGGGACAGAATATACACTGAAGCTTTCTTT
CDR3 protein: CASSQGDRIYTEAFF

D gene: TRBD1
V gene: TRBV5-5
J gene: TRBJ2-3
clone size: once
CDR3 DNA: TGTGCCAGCAGCTTCGGGACAGCCACAGATACGCAGTATTTT
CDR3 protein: CASSFGTATDTQYF

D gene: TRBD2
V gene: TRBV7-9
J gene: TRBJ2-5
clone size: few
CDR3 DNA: TGTGCCAGCAGCTTAGGACTAGCGGGGGGGCAAGAGACCCAGTACTTC
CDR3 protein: CASSLGLAGGQETQYF

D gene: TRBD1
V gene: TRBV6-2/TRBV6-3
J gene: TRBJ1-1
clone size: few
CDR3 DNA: TGTGCCAGCAGTTACACAGGGGGCACTGAAGCTTTCTTT
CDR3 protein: CASSYTGGTEAFF

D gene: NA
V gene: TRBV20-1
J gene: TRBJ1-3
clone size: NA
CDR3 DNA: TGCAGTGCCACTGGGGGCAGGGCGGAGGGAAACACCATATATTTT
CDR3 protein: CSATGGRAEGNTIYF

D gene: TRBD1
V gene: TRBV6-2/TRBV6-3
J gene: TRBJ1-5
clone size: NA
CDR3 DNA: TGTGCCAGCAGTTACCGACAGGGGTCGGGGCAGCCCCAGCATTTT
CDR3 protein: CASSYRQGSGQPQHF

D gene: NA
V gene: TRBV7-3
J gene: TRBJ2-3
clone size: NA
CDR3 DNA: TGTGCCAGCAGCTTAGGGGAGCCAGATACGCAGTATTTT
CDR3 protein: CASSLGEPDTQYF

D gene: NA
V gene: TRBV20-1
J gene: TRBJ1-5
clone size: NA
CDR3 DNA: TGCAGTCCGAGCGGGGGGGCGAATCAGCCCCAGCATTTT
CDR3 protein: CSPSGGANQPQHF

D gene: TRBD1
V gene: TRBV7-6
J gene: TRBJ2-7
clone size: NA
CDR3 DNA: TGTGCCAGCAGTCTCCTGGGACAGAGCGAGCAGTACTTC
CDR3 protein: CASSLLGQSEQYF

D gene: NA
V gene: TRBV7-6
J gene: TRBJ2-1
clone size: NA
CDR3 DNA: TGTGCCAGCAGCTTAGAAGGTTCCGCCGCGGGGTACAATGAGCAGTTCTTC
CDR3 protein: CASSLEGSAAGYNEQFF